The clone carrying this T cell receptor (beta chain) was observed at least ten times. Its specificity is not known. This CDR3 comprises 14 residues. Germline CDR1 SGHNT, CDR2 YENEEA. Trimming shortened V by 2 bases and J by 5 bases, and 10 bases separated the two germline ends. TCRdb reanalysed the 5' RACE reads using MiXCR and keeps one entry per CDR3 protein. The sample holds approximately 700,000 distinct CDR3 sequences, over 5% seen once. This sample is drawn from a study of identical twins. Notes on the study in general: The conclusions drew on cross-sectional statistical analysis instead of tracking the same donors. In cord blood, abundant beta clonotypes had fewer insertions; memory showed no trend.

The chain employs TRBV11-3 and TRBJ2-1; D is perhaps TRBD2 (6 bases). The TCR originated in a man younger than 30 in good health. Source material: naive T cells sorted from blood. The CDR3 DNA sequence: TGTGCCAGCAGCTTACGGGGGAGCGACAATGAGCAGTTCTTC. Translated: CASSLRGSDNEQFF.